This record concerns one TCR beta chain sequence. Its antigen remains unidentified. The data stem from a study of cytomegalovirus exposure and HLA in healthy donors. Use of 60 Vbeta and 13 Jbeta primers characterized the PCR. Sequencing was performed with immunoSEQ multiplex PCR; in TCRdb, only in-frame clones are kept and a portion is missing. The sample records some 150,000 clones, roughly three quarters being singletons. Study-wide points: Reported results showed that the classifier diagnosed cytomegalovirus status with high specificity and sensitivity. Apparent HLA restriction characterized most CMV-associated TCR beta chains in a later analysis. A later analysis reportedly found fewer N-insertions in an Asian-associated ancestry cluster than the roughly 680-donor mean. About 87% or about 30% of the time was how often most TCR beta V segments were productive, according to an earlier analysis.

The CDR3 is made up of 15 amino acids. Per the germline V gene, CDR1 is MNHNY and CDR2 is SVGAGI (reference sequence). Trimming removed 6 bases from V and 4 bases from J, with 16 bases in between. The sample was PBMCs. The TCR comes from a woman aged 45-60 years in good health and CMV-seronegative. The V gene is TRBV6-6, the J gene TRBJ1-3; a possible D gene is TRBD1 (5 bases). CDR3 bases: TGTGCCAGCAGAAGGCGGGAGGGGTTGGGAAACACCATATATTTT. Protein product: CASRRREGLGNTIYF.